The 7 T cell receptor beta chains below all came from one sample that was sequenced in a study of follicular helper T cells after annual influenza vaccination. Data came from immunoSEQ multiplex PCR; TCRdb stores just in-frame clones and leaves some out. The table records roughly 13,000 clones, approximately 84% of them present only once. Time point in this sample: 2014-2015 season, pre-vaccination. Source: CXCR5- memory CD4+ T cells sorted from blood, taken on the day of influenza vaccination. The receptors stem from an adult who received the influenza vaccine.

The chain has TRBV30 and TRBJ1-2; no clear D gene. CDR3 length equals 13 residues. Germline V CDR1 and CDR2: GTSNPN, SVGIG (reference sequence). Trimming removed 1 base at V and 4 bases at J, with 10 bases between. This CDR3 reads CAWSAGSRYGYTF. The CDR3, as DNA: TGTGCCTGGAGTGCCGGGAGTCGCTATGGCTACACCTTC.

The chain has TRBV28 and TRBJ1-2; TRBD1 might be the D (6 bases). Germline CDR1 and CDR2: MDHEN and SYDVKM. Trimming left V 7 bases short and J 4 bases short, with 16 bases between. The CDR3 is 14 amino acids. The CDR3 nucleotides read TGTGCCAGCACGAAGGGGACATTACTCTATGGCTACACCTTC. Residues: CASTKGTLLYGYTF.

This rearrangement joins TRBV7-8 to TRBJ2-7; D may be TRBD1 or TRBD2 (6 bases each). CDR1 SGHVS and CDR2 FQNEAQ come from the germline V gene. Deletions cut 3 bases from V and 7 bases from J, with 16 bases between. CDR3 length equals 14 residues. CDR3 region: CASSFGGGHGEQYF. CDR3 coding DNA: TGTGCCAGCAGCTTCGGAGGGGGGCATGGAGAGCAGTACTTC.

The J gene is TRBJ1-1, the V gene TRBV27; no clear D. The CDR3 has 13 amino acids. CDR1 is MNHEY and CDR2 is SMNVEV in the germline V gene (reference sequence). V was clipped by 2 bases and J by 7 bases, with 11 bases between them. The CDR3 DNA is TGTGCCAGCAGTTTAGGTATGGGTAGTGAAGCTTTCTTT. Its protein product is CASSLGMGSEAFF.

This clone occurred once. The V call is TRBV6-1, the J call TRBJ2-3; no firm D call. The CDR3 is 13 residues long. V shed 5 bases and J shed 1 base, with 7 bases lying between them. In germline, CDR1 is MNHNS, CDR2 SASEGT. The CDR3 DNA sequence: TGTGCCAGCAGTCTCCCGGGCACAGATACGCAGTATTTT. It encodes CASSLPGTDTQYF.

The CDR3 loop reads CASSWTLGSEAFF. The CDR3 nucleotides are TGTGCCAGCAGCTGGACCCTGGGTAGTGAAGCTTTCTTT. This chain uses TRBV5-6 with TRBJ1-1; D is unclear. Trimming left V 3 bases short and J 7 bases short, with 13 bases between. Germline assignment: CDR1 SGHDT and CDR2 YYEEEE. The length of the CDR3 is 13 residues.

The V gene is TRBV18, the J gene TRBJ2-3, with 8 positions matching TRBD1. Germline V CDR1 and CDR2: KGHSH, LQKENI. This CDR3 contains 15 residues. J gave up 4 bases and V 3 bases, and 6 bases lay outside the gene matches. In nucleotides, the CDR3 is TGTGCCAGCTCACCGGCCCGACAGGGGTCAGATACGCAGTATTTT. Translation: CASSPARQGSDTQYF.